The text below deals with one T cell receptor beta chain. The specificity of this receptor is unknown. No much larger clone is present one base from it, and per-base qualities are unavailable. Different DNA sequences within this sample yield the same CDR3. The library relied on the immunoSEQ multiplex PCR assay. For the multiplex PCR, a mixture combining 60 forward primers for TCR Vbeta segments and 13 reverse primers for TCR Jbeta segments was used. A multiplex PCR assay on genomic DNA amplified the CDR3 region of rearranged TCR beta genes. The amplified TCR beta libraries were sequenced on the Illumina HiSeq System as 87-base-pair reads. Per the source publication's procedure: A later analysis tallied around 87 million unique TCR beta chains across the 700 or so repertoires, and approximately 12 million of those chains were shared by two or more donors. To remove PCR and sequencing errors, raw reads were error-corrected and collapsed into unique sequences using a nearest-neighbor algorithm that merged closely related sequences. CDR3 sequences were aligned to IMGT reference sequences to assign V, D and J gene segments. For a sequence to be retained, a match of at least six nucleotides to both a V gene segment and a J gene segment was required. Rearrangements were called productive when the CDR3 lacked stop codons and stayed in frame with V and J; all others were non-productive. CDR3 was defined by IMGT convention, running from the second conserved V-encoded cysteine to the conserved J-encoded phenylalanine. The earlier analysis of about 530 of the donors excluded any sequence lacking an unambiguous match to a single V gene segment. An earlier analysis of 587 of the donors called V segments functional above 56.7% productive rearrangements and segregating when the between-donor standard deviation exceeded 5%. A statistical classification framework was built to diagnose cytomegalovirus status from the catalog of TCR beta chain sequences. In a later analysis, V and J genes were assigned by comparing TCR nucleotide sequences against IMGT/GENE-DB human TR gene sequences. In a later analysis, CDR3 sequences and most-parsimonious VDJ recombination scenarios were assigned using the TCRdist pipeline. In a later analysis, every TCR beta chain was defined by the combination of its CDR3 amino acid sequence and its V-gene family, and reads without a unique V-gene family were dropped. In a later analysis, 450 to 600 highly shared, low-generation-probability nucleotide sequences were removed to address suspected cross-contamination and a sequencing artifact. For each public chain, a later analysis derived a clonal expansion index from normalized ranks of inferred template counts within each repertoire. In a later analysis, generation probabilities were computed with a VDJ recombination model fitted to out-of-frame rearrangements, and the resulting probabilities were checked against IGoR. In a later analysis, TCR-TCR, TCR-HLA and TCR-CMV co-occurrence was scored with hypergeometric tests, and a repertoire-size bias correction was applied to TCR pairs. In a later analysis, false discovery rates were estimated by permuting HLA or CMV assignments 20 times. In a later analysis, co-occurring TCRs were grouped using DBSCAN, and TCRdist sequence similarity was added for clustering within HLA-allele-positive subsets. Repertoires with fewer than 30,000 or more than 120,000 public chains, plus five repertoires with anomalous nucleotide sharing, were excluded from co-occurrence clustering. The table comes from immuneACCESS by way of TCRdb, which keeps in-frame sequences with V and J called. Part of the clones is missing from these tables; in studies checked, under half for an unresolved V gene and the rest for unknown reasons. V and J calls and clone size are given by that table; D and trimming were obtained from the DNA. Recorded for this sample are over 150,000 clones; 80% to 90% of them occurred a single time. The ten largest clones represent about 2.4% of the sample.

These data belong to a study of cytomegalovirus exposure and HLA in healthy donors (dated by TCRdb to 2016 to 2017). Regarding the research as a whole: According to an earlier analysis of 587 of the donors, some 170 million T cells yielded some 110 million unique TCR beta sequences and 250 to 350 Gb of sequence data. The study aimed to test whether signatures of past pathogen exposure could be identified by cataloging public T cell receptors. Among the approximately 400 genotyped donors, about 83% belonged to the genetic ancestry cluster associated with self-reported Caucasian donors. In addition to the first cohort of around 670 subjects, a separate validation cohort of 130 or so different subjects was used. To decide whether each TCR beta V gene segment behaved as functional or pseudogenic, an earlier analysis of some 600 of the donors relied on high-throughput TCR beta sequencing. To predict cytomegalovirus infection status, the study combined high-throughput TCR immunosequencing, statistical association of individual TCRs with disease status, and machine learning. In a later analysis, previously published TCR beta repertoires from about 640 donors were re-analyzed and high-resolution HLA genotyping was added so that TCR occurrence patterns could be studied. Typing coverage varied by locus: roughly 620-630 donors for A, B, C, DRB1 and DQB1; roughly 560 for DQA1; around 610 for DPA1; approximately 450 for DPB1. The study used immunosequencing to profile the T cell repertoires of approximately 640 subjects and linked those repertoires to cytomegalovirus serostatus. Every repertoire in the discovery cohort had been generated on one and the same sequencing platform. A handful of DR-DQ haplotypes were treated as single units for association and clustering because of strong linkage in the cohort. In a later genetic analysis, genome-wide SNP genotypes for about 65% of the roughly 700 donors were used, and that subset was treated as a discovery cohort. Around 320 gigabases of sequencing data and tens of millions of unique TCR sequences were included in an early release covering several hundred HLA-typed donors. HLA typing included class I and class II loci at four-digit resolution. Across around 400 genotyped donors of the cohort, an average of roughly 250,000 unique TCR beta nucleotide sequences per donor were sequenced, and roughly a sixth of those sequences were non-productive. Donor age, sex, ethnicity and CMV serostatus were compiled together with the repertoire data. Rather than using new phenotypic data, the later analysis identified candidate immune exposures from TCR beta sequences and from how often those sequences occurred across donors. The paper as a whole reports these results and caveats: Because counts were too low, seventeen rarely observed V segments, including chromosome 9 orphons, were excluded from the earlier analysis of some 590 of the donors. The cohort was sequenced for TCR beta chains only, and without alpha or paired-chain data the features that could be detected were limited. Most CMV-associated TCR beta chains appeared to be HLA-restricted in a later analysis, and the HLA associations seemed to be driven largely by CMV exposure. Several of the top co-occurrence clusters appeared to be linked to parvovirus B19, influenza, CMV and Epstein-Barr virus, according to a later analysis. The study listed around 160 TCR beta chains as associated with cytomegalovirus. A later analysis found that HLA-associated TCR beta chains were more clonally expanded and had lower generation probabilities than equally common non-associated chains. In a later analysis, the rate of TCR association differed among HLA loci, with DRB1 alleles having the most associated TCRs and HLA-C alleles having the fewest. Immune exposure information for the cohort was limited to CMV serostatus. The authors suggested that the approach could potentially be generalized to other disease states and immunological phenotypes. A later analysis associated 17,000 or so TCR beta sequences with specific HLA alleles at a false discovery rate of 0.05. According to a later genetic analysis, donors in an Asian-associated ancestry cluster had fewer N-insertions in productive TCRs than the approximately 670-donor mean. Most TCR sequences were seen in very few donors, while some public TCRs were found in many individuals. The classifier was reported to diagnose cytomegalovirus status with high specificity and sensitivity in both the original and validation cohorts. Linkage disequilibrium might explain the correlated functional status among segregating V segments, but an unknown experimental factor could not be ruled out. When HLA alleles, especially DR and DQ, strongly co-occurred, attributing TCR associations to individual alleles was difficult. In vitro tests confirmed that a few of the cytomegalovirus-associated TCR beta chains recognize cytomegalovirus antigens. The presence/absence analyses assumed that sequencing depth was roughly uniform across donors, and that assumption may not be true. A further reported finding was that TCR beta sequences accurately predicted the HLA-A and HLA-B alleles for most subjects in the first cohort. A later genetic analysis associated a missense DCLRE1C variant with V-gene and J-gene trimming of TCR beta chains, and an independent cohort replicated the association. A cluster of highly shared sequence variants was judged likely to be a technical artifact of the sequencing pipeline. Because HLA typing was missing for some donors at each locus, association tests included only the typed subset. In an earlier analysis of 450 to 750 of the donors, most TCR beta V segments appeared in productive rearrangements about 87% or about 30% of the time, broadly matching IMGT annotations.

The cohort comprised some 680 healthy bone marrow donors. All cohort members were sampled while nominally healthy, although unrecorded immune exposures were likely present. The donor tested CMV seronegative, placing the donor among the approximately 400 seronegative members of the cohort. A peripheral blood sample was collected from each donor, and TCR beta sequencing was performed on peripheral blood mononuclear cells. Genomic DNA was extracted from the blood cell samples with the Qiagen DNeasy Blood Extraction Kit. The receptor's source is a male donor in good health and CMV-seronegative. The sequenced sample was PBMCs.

CDR3 protein: CASSIGGNQPQHF. The nucleotide sequence is given as TGTGCCAGTAGTATCGGGGGCAATCAGCCCCAGCATTTT. The V and J genes are TRBV19 and TRBJ1-5, with no reliable assignment of the D segment. Taken from the germline V gene (reference sequence), the CDR1 and CDR2 loops are LNHDA and SQIVND. Trimming at the junction amounts to 3 bases on V and 2 bases on J, and the germline ends lie 5 bases apart. Inclusive of the bounding cysteine and phenylalanine, the CDR3 is 13 residues long. The DNA shown is the 39-base CDR3, in frame from base 1. The entire variable domain, with the stretches around the CDR3 drawn from the reference TRBV19 and TRBJ1-5 proteins, is DGGITQSPKYLFRKEGQNVTLSCEQNLNHDAMYWYRQDPGQGLRLIYYSQIVNDFQKGDIAEGYSVSREKKESFPLTVTSAQKNPTAFYLCASSIGGNQPQHFGDGTRLSIL.